Presented here are 8 T cell receptor beta chains from one specimen sequenced in a study of CD8+ T cells in alopecia areata. Reverse transcribed after extraction, RNA yielded cDNA as the sequencing template. The data were produced by immunoSEQ multiplex PCR, yet TCRdb's version contains in-frame clones alone and is incomplete. Seen here are about 110,000 clones, roughly 84% observed once, and the top ten hold over 20%. The treatment is: oral pan-JAK inhibitor, 5-10 mg twice daily. The sample here was CD8+ T cells sorted from blood, taken at week 24, from a patient treated with tofacitinib. These receptors came from a human donor with alopecia areata.

The chain carries TRBV25-1 and TRBJ2-1, with 7 bases matching TRBD2. V shed 4 bases, J shed 6 bases, and the junction held 6 bases outside the gene matches. This CDR3 contains 14 residues. Germline values: CDR1 MGHDK, CDR2 SYGVNS. The CDR3 region is CASSVDTGGNEQFF. The CDR3 DNA sequence: TGTGCCAGCAGTGTCGACACGGGGGGCAATGAGCAGTTCTTC.

The chain couples TRBV6-4 to TRBJ1-1, with D unclear. The CDR3 runs 13 residues. Per germline, CDR1 MRHNA and CDR2 SNTAGT. V lost 5 bases and J lost 4, with 11 bases in between. This CDR3 is CASSLLVGTEAFF. The CDR3 DNA sequence: TGTGCCAGCAGTTTACTGGTAGGCACTGAAGCTTTCTTT.

V and J are TRBV13 and TRBJ2-7; D is unclear. This CDR3 region has 13 residues. Germline lookup yields CDR1 PRHDT and CDR2 FYEKMQ (reference sequence). Between the trimmed V and J ends, which lost 4 bases and 1 base, there was a span of 8 bases. CDR3 in DNA: TGTGCCAGCAGCTACAGAAGGTCCTACGAGCAGTACTTC. It encodes CASSYRRSYEQYF.

This rearrangement joins TRBV29-1 to TRBJ2-7; 9 nucleotides line up with TRBD1. The CDR3 runs to 13 residues. J was trimmed by 7 bases and V by 7 bases; bases with no gene match: 11. Per germline, CDR1 SQVTM and CDR2 ANQGSEA. The CDR3 nucleotides are TGCAGCGCCGAACAGGGGGCGCCGGGGGAGCAGTACTTC. Translated, it gives CSAEQGAPGEQYF.

The V call is TRBV4-3, the J call TRBJ2-7, with 8 bases identical to TRBD2. The CDR3 is 16 residues long. Germline assignment: CDR1 LGHNA and CDR2 YSLEER. The V and J ends lost 0 bases and 2 bases, in that order; junction bases with no gene match: 6. The CDR3 sequence: CASSQEISGAPYEQYF. For the CDR3, the DNA is TGCGCCAGCAGCCAAGAAATTAGCGGGGCCCCCTACGAGCAGTACTTC.

J is TRBJ1-2 and V is TRBV6-6, with a weak D call TRBD1 (6 bases). Per germline, CDR1 MNHNY and CDR2 SVGAGI (reference sequence). Trimming removed 0 bases at V and 8 bases at J, with 16 bases between. There are 15 residues in the CDR3. The DNA of the CDR3 is TGTGCCAGCAGTTACTCGATAGGGGGGGTAATGGGCTACACCTTC. It is translated as CASSYSIGGVMGYTF.

The chain combines TRBV11-2 with TRBJ2-1; either TRBD1 or TRBD2 may supply D (6 bases each). The CDR3 spans 17 residues. Germline-derived CDR1 and CDR2 are SGHAT and FQNNGV. The V gene lost 4 bases and the J gene lost 5 bases, with 21 bases spanning the gap. This chain's CDR3 is CASSSLEGGYQNNEQFF. CDR3 DNA sequence: TGTGCCAGCAGCTCCCTAGAGGGGGGATACCAAAACAATGAGCAGTTCTTC.

CDR3 sequence (DNA): TGTGCCAGCAGCAAAGGTATCAGAGTACAAGAGACCCAGTACTTC. As protein: CASSKGIRVQETQYF. This chain connects TRBV21-1 to TRBJ2-5. TRBV21-1 is marked as a pseudogene. This CDR3 comprises 15 residues.